The 30 T cell receptor beta chains below come from one sample, sequenced in a study of control samples from healthy donors and cancer patients. TCRdb's table, derived via immunoSEQ multiplex PCR, lists solely in-frame clones and lacks some. The sample records some 140,000 clones, about 94% being singletons. Sequenced sample: blood. These receptors were collected from a man aged 35 to 55 in good health.

The chain links TRBV19 to TRBJ2-1; a possible D gene is TRBD2 (5 bases). CDR3 length: 11 residues. CDR1 LNHDA and CDR2 SQIVND come from the germline V gene (reference sequence). V was pared by 2 bases and J by 9 bases, with 5 bases between. CDR3 nucleotides: TGTGCCAGTAGTATAAGCGGTGAGCAGTTCTTC. Translation gives CASSISGEQFF.

The gene calls are TRBV9 and TRBJ1-2, with a weak D call TRBD1 (6 bases). The CDR3 spans 12 residues. Trimming took 4 bases from V and 4 from J, leaving 8 bases between them. CDR1 and CDR2 from the germline V gene are SGDLS and YYNGEE. CDR3 in DNA: TGTGCCAGCAGCCGGGACACCTATGGCTACACCTTC. It codes for CASSRDTYGYTF.

J is TRBJ1-2 and V is TRBV24-1, with D maybe TRBD1 (6 bases). CDR1 is KGHDR and CDR2 is SFDVKD in the germline V gene. V was clipped by 7 bases and J by 5 bases, with 28 bases between them. The CDR3 length is 18 residues. CDR3 protein: CATSGILAGTTVNYGYTF. In DNA, the CDR3 is TGTGCCACCAGCGGTATCCTTGCCGGGACAACGGTAAATTATGGCTACACCTTC.

The chain links TRBV6-5 to TRBJ2-1, with 8 bases aligning to TRBD2. Germline lookup yields CDR1 MNHEY and CDR2 SVGAGI. V dropped 0 bases and J dropped 7; count of bases not matched to a gene: 8. The CDR3 contains 16 residues. Written as DNA, the CDR3 is TGTGCCAGCAGTTACTCGACAGCGGGGGCTGGGAATGAGCAGTTCTTC. Amino acid sequence: CASSYSTAGAGNEQFF.

The chain combines TRBV20-1 with TRBJ2-2; D assignment may be TRBD1 or TRBD2 (6 bases each). CDR1 and CDR2 from the germline V gene are DFQATT and SNEGSKA (reference sequence). The CDR3 sequence is 14 residues long. The V gene lost 3 bases and the J gene lost 3 bases, with 11 bases spanning the gap. The CDR3 region has the DNA TGCAGTGCTAGTAATGGGGGGCACACCGGGGAGCTGTTTTTT. Protein: CSASNGGHTGELFF.

The chain recombines TRBV6-5 with TRBJ1-4, with D hard to call. The CDR3 loop spans 13 amino acids. The germline V and J ends were trimmed by 11 bases and 6 bases, with 16 bases remaining between them. Germline CDR1 and CDR2: MNHEY and SVGAGI. The CDR3 sequence is CAVAGREDEKLFF. DNA of the CDR3: TGTGCCGTCGCGGGCCGAGAAGATGAAAAACTGTTTTTT.

The gene calls are TRBV9 and TRBJ2-7; D uncertain. The V end was cut by 2 bases, the J end by 0 bases, with 3 bases between. This CDR3 has 12 residues. Germline CDR1 is SGDLS and CDR2 is YYNGEE. The CDR3 DNA reads TGTGCCAGCAGCGTTTCCTCCTACGAGCAGTACTTC. Translated: CASSVSSYEQYF.

V is TRBV7-2 and J is TRBJ1-5; no clear D gene. CDR1 is SGHTA, CDR2 FQGNSA, per germline. V dropped 1 base and J dropped 0 bases, with 10 bases sitting between them. This CDR3 contains 16 residues. The CDR3, as DNA: TGTGCCAGCAGCTTAGAAGGCGCGTATAGCAATCAGCCCCAGCATTTT. Protein sequence: CASSLEGAYSNQPQHF.

This clone showed up just once. The chain uses TRBV2 and TRBJ1-5; D is uncertain. The germline CDR1 and CDR2 sequences are SNHLY and FYNNEI. Trimming left V 0 bases short and J 4 bases short, with 7 bases between. The CDR3 is 14 residues long. The CDR3 sequence is CASSEATTNQPQHF. The CDR3 nucleotides read TGTGCCAGCAGTGAAGCAACGACTAATCAGCCCCAGCATTTT.

CDR3 residues: CASITPVGRSDTEAFF. The CDR3 DNA follows: TGCGCCAGCATTACTCCGGTGGGGAGGTCGGACACTGAAGCTTTCTTT. The chain joins TRBV23-1 to TRBJ1-1, with D unresolved. TRBV23-1 has ORF status, its function being uncertain. Trimming removed 7 bases at V and 3 bases at J, with 21 bases between. The CDR3 covers 16 residues.

The genes are TRBV19 and TRBJ1-5; tentatively, D is TRBD1 (6 bases). This CDR3 is built from 13 residues. Germline V gives CDR1 LNHDA, CDR2 SQIVND (reference sequence). V was shortened by 6 bases and J by 9 bases, with 15 bases between the two germline ends. The CDR3 loop reads CASRGQGLRPQHF. CDR3 nucleotides: TGTGCCAGTAGAGGGCAGGGGCTACGGCCCCAGCATTTT.

The chain has TRBV12-3 or TRBV12-4 and TRBJ1-2; D is ambiguous. The CDR3 covers 12 residues. Between the trimmed V and J ends, which lost 9 bases and 0 bases, there was a span of 8 bases. CDR3 sequence reads: CASSRANYGYTF. CDR3 coding DNA: TGTGCCAGTTCACGGGCTAACTATGGCTACACCTTC.

The V gene is TRBV12-3 or TRBV12-4, the J gene TRBJ1-1; D ambiguous. The V end lost 5 bases, the J end lost 5 bases, and 12 bases lay between the germline ends. The CDR3 is 13 amino acids. CDR3: CASSRSGWTEAFF. As DNA, the CDR3 is TGTGCCAGCAGTCGTTCTGGGTGGACTGAAGCTTTCTTT.

This clone was recorded only once. The CDR3 DNA reads TGTGCCAGCAGCTTGGCCGGGACTAGCGCAAACAATGAGCAGTTCTTC. This encodes CASSLAGTSANNEQFF. The chain joins TRBV5-4 to TRBJ2-1; 10 bases align to TRBD2. Germline values: CDR1 SGHNT, CDR2 YYREEE (reference sequence). This CDR3 has 16 residues. V was clipped by 0 bases and J by 5 bases; unmatched bases: 5.

V usage is TRBV5-1 and J usage is TRBJ2-1, with 10 bases lining up with TRBD1. The germline gives CDR1 SGHRS, CDR2 YFSETQ. CDR3 size: 14 residues. The V gene end was trimmed by 3 bases and the J gene end by 8 bases; junction bases not matched to a gene: 5. The CDR3 loop is CASSSDRGNYEQFF. The CDR3 region has the DNA TGCGCCAGCAGCTCGGACAGGGGGAACTATGAGCAGTTCTTC. The full variable domain, with the rest looked up from reference TRBV5-1 and TRBJ2-1, is KAGVTQTPRYLIKTRGQQVTLSCSPISGHRSVSWYQQTPGQGLQFLFEYFSETQRNKGNFPGRFSGRQFSNSRSEMNVSTLELGDSALYLCASSSDRGNYEQFFGPGTRLTVL.

This chain joins TRBV27 and TRBJ1-6; possibly TRBD1 for D (5 bases). This CDR3 is built from 16 residues. Trimming removed 2 bases from V and 9 bases from J, with 17 bases in between. Germline V gene data show CDR1 as MNHEY and CDR2 as SMNVEV (reference sequence). The CDR3 DNA is TGTGCCAGCAGTTTACGGGGGACCTCCCGGGGTTCACCCCTCCACTTT. Its protein is CASSLRGTSRGSPLHF.

V and J are TRBV18 and TRBJ2-5, with a possible D match to TRBD1 (5 bases). This CDR3 is built from 15 residues. Germline loops: CDR1 KGHSH, CDR2 LQKENI. V lost 3 bases and J lost 5, with 16 bases in between. The CDR3 coding sequence is TGTGCCAGCTCACCGACCTACCAGGGTGGGGAGACCCAGTACTTC. As protein: CASSPTYQGGETQYF.

This chain uses TRBV15 with TRBJ1-1, with 7 bases lining up with TRBD1. The CDR3 spans 13 residues. The germline V gene has CDR1 LNHNV and CDR2 YYDKDF (reference sequence). V shed 6 bases and J 6 bases; nucleotides not matched to a gene: 7. The CDR3 here is CATRKTGPPEAFF. In nucleotides, the CDR3 is TGTGCCACCAGAAAGACAGGGCCGCCTGAAGCTTTCTTT.

This chain joins TRBV9 and TRBJ1-3, with D possibly matching TRBD1 (6 bases). There are 16 residues in the CDR3. The V end was cut by 4 bases, the J end by 4 bases, with 18 bases between. Per germline, CDR1 SGDLS and CDR2 YYNGEE. DNA for the CDR3: TGTGCCAGCAGCCCCCGGTACAGGGATGGCGGAAACACCATATATTTT. Protein sequence: CASSPRYRDGGNTIYF.

The V call is TRBV13, the J call TRBJ2-3, with a tentative D call TRBD2 (6 bases). Germline lookup yields CDR1 PRHDT and CDR2 FYEKMQ (reference sequence). V was pared by 7 bases and J by 5 bases, with 16 bases between. The length of the CDR3 is 14 residues. DNA for the CDR3: TGTGCCAGCACCCTAGCGTGGGTTGAAGATACGCAGTATTTT. This codes for CASTLAWVEDTQYF.

CDR3 loop: CASSYWGQGDEQYF. Written as DNA, the CDR3 is TGTGCCAGCAGTTACTGGGGACAGGGGGACGAGCAGTACTTC. V gene TRBV6-5 combines with J gene TRBJ2-7; TRBD1 matches 11 bases. This CDR3 spans 14 amino acids. V was clipped by 1 base and J by 5 bases; unmatched bases: 1. CDR1 is MNHEY and CDR2 is SVGAGI in the germline V gene.

J is TRBJ1-5 and V is TRBV5-4; possible D gene TRBD1, 6 bases. Deletions cut 1 base from V and 2 bases from J, with 10 bases between. CDR3 length: 15 amino acids. Looked up from germline, CDR1 is SGHNT and CDR2 is YYREEE (reference sequence). CDR3 region: CASSLYPGGNQPQHF. CDR3 DNA: TGTGCCAGCAGCTTGTATCCAGGGGGCAATCAGCCCCAGCATTTT. Using reference TRBV5-4 and TRBJ1-5 for the parts outside the CDR3, the full variable domain is ETGVTQSPTHLIKTRGQQVTLRCSSQSGHNTVSWYQQALGQGPQFIFQYYREEENGRGNFPPRFSGLQFPNYSSELNVNALELDDSALYLCASSLYPGGNQPQHFGDGTRLSIL.

The chain uses TRBV7-2 and TRBJ2-1, with D uncertain. The CDR3 totals 13 residues. Between the trimmed V and J ends, which lost 3 bases and 4 bases, there was a span of 7 bases. From germline, CDR1 is SGHTA and CDR2 FQGNSA. The CDR3 is CASSFGQYNEQFF. As DNA, the CDR3 is TGTGCCAGCAGCTTCGGGCAGTACAATGAGCAGTTCTTC.

This chain joins TRBV14 and TRBJ1-2; 8 bases fit TRBD1. This CDR3 has 13 residues. V gave up 4 bases and J gave up 2 bases; unmatched junction bases: 0. CDR1 is SGHDN, CDR2 FVKESK, per germline. CDR3 nucleotide sequence: TGTGCCAGCAGCCGACAGGGGAACTATGGCTACACCTTC. Translation: CASSRQGNYGYTF.

V is TRBV4-1 and J is TRBJ2-7; 9 nucleotides agree with TRBD1. This CDR3 region has 14 residues. Germline values: CDR1 MGHRA, CDR2 YSYEKL. V trimming: 4 bases; J trimming: 6 bases; junction bases outside the gene matches: 7. The CDR3 region is CASSPGQGEFEQYF. CDR3 DNA sequence: TGCGCCAGCAGCCCGGGACAGGGAGAGTTCGAGCAGTACTTC.

The chain couples TRBV7-2 to TRBJ1-2; D may be TRBD1 (6 bases). The CDR3 contains 14 residues. V lost 5 bases, J lost 4 bases, and 14 bases lay in between. Germline assignment: CDR1 SGHTA and CDR2 FQGNSA. The CDR3 nucleotides are TGTGCCAGCAGCCAACACGGACAGACCTATGGCTACACCTTC. This gives the protein CASSQHGQTYGYTF.

This sequence joins TRBV6-5 and TRBJ1-2; tentative D call: TRBD1 (5 bases). The CDR3 sequence is 15 residues long. Germline V gene sequence: CDR1 MNHEY, CDR2 SVGAGI. V lost 2 bases and J lost 1, with 11 bases in between. The CDR3 DNA follows: TGTGCCAGCAGTTACCAACTCGACAGTAACTATGGCTACACCTTC. Protein product: CASSYQLDSNYGYTF.

Comments on this clone: Other nucleotide sequences from this sample produce the same CDR3. The V call is TRBV2, the J call TRBJ1-2, with D perhaps TRBD1 (5 bases). The V gene's germline CDR1 is SNHLY and CDR2 FYNNEI. Deletions cut 2 bases from V and 4 bases from J, with 26 bases between. CDR3 length: 19 amino acids. As DNA, the CDR3 is TGTGCCAGCAGTGAAACGGGGGGGGACCTAAAAAGCGGGCTCTATGGCTACACCTTC. Protein product: CASSETGGDLKSGLYGYTF.

The chain combines TRBV5-5 with TRBJ2-1; maybe TRBD1 (5 bases). Per germline, CDR1 SGHKS and CDR2 YYEKEE (reference sequence). This CDR3 is 16 amino acids long. V lost 0 bases and J 1 base, leaving 11 bases between the germline ends. The CDR3 loop reads CASSLVGVLSYNEQFF. CDR3 DNA sequence: TGTGCCAGCAGCTTGGTAGGGGTCTTATCCTACAATGAGCAGTTCTTC.

The chain carries TRBV5-6 and TRBJ1-1; D ambiguous. The V gene's germline CDR1 is SGHDT and CDR2 YYEEEE. The CDR3 is 15 residues long. Trimming took off 0 bases at V and 1 base at J, with 10 bases between the two ends. The CDR3 DNA sequence: TGTGCCAGCAGCTTGGCCGGTAATCCGAACACTGAAGCTTTCTTT. This sequence encodes CASSLAGNPNTEAFF.